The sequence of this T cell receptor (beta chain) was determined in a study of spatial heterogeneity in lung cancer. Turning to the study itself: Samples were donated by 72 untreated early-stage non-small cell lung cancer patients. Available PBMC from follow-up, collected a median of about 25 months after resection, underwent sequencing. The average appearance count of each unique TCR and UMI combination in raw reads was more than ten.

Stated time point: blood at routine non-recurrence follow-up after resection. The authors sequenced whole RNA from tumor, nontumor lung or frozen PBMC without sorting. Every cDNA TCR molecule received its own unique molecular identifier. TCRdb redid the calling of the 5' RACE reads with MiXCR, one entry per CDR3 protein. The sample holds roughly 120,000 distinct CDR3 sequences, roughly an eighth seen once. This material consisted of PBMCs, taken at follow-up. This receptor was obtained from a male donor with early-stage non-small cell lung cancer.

The CDR3 protein is CASSRTPVGYEQYF. Here the CDR3 DNA reads TGCGCCAGCAGCAGGACGCCGGTGGGATACGAGCAGTACTTC. The J gene is TRBJ2-7, the V gene TRBV4-1; D remains ambiguous. Trimming removed 5 bases at V and 4 bases at J, with 15 bases between. The CDR3 is 14 residues long. From germline, CDR1 is MGHRA and CDR2 YSYEKL.